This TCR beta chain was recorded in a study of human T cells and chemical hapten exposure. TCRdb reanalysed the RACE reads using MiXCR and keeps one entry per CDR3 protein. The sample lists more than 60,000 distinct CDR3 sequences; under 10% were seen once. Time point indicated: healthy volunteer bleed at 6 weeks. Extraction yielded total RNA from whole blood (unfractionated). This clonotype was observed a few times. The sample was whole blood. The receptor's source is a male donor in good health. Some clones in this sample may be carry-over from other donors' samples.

For the CDR3, the DNA is TGTGCCAGCAGCTTAGGGGGACAGGGGGACTATGGCTACACCTTC. Protein: CASSLGGQGDYGYTF. The chain employs TRBV7-8 and TRBJ1-2; 11 bases match TRBD1. The CDR3 covers 15 residues. CDR1 is SGHVS, CDR2 FQNEAQ, per germline. J gave up 3 bases and V 1 base, and 1 base lay outside the gene matches.